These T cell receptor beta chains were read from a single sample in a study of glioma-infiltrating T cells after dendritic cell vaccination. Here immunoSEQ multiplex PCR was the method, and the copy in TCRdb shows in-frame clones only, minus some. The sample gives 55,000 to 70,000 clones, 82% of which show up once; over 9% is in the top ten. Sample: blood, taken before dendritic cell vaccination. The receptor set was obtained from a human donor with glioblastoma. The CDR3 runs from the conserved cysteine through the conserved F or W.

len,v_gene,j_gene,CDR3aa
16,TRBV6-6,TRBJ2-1,CASSSSGEYPYNEQFF
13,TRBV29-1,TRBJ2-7,CSVARTGTYEQYF
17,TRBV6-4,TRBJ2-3,CASSDGTSGGATDTQYF
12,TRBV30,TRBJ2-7,CAWSELTYEQYF
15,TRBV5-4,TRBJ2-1,CASSARDRHGDEQFF
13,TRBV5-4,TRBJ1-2,CASSLSWAGNYTF
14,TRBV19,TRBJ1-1,CASSSRHQNTEAFF
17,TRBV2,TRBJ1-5,CASSERVTGDSNQPQHF
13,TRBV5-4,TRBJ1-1,CASSSYLYTEAFF
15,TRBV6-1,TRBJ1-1,CASSGWTGMETEAFF
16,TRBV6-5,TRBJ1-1,CASSYSRQGGDTEAFF
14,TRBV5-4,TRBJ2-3,CASSSRDQGGTQYF
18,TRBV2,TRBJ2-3,CASIKGSGGTFLTDTQYF
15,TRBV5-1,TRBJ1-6,CASSLTGSDNSPLHF
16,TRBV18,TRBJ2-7,CASSPGPGQGAYEQYF
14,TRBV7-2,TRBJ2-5,CASSLAGLRETQYF
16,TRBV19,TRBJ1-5,CASSAGQGANGQPQHF
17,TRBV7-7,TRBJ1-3,CASSLGSGKSVGNTIYF
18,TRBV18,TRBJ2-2,CASSLGYSTASNTGELFF
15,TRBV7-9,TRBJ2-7,CASSLGLTGPGEQYF
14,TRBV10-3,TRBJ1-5,CAISLAGGDQPQHF
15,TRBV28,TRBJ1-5,CASNSGQGGNQPQHF
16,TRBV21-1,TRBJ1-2,CASSKERERTNYGYTF
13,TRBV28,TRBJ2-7,CASSSRRAYEQYF
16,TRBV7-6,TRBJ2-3,CASSTGTRKSTDTQYF
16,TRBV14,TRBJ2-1,CASSQDGRLGYNEQFF